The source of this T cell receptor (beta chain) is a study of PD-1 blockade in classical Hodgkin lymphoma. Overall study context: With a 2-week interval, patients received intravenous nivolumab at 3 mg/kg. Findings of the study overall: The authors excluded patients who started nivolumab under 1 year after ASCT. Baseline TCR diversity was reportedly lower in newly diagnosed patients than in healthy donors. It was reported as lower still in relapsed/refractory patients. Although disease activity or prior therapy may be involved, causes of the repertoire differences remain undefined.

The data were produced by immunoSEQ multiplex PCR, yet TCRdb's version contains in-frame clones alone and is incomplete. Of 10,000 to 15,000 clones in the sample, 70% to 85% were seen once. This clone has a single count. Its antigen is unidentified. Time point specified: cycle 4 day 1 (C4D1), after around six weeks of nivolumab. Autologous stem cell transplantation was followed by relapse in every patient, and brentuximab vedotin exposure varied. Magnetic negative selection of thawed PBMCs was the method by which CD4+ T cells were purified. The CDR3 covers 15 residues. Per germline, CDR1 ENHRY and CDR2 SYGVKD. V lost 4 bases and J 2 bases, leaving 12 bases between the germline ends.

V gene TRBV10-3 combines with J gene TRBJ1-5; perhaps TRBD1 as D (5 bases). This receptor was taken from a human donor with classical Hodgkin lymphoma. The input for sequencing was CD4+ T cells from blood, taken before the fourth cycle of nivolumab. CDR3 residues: CAISGSDSGNQPQHF. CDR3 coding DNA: TGTGCCATCAGTGGTTCCGACAGTGGCAATCAGCCCCAGCATTTT.